This record covers a single T cell receptor beta chain. This clone was detected once. Its antigen is still unknown. Base qualities were left out, and no much larger clone turns up one base away. The sample is drawn from a study of shared clonotypes between healthy human individuals (dated by TCRdb to about 2020). Some background on the complete study: A few men and a couple of women, aged 18 to 49 years, made up the cohort. To increase sequencing depth and limit assay-specific biases, TCR repertoire library preparation and sequencing were carried out by different laboratories using diverse techniques. Between about 0.85 and 8.9 billion PBMCs per donor were obtained by leukapheresis. The study deeply sequenced blood TCR repertoires of five healthy adults to estimate repertoire size and the extent of clonotype sharing between individuals. The investigation overall reported the following: Because the study included a small number of donors, the genetic and exposure-history diversity represented was limited. Only blood was sampled, and tissue TCR repertoires likely differ from those in blood. Pairwise subsampling led to the expectation that sequencing depth would affect the degree of clonotype sharing among donors.

Using the deep immunoSEQ assay, TCR CDR3 regions were amplified from genomic DNA by multiplex PCR. Extracted genomic DNA from each cell subset was distributed evenly across all wells of several immunoSEQ 96-well plates, and each plate was treated as a replicate. Each replicate PCR for unsorted PBMC received about 0.3 ug genomic DNA, equal to approximately 30,000 T cell genomes. Ten immunoSEQ deep assay plates were used to sequence unsorted PBMC genomic DNA. Purified libraries were measured with a Qubit 3.0 fluorometer, size-checked on a Bioanalyzer 2100, and measured again with the KAPA Library Quantification kit. A separate single-read 150-cycle Illumina NextSeq 550 flow cell was used to sequence each immunoSEQ 96-well plate. The authors' pipeline ran thus. Because the immunoSEQ output included only junctional sequences and no quality scores, the filtering could not be the same as the filtering used for full-length reads. To assign V/J genes and CDR3, sequences were annotated using PyIR, a Python wrapper for IgBLAST v1.9, with IMGT germline references. Reads were removed for weak V/J assignments (E-value above 1e-6), missing CDR3, stop codons, out-of-frame junctions, or ambiguous translated residues. V3J clonotypes were defined as sequences sharing the same inferred V gene, J gene, and CDR3 amino acid sequence. Percentage overlap between repertoires was calculated by dividing the number of shared unique clonotypes by the size of the smaller repertoire. RTK rarefaction, the Chao1 estimator, and Recon v2.1 estimates of unobserved clonotypes were used to assess repertoire richness. Held by TCRdb, this immuneACCESS table contains in-frame sequences only and omits some clones. Under half of the omission traces to an unresolved V gene where checked; the cause of the rest is unknown. The V and J calls and clone size come from that table; D and trimming were worked out from the DNA. The sample table contains about 480,000 clones; only one count was recorded for around 74% of them. The ten largest clones add up to under 15% of the sample.

V is reduced by 3 bases and J by 4 bases, leaving a spacing of 15 bases between them. The germline V gene (reference sequence) specifies SGHNT as CDR1 and YYREEE as CDR2. The CDR3 measures 15 amino acids from cysteine to phenylalanine. Here the CDR3 DNA is all that survives: 45 bases in frame from base 1. The donors were healthy, HIV-negative adults with no recently reported acute infections or vaccinations. Every donor was a Caucasian adult residing in Nashville, Tennessee, USA. For unsorted samples, about 90 million PBMCs were counted, and genomic DNA was extracted using the QIAamp DNA Blood Mini kit. Blood was collected by leukapheresis, and PBMCs were isolated by Ficoll-Histopaque density gradient centrifugation and then cryopreserved in liquid nitrogen vapor phase.

The source of this sequence is a woman in her thirties or forties in good health. Some clones in this sample may be carry-over from other donors' samples. The V gene is TRBV5-4 and the J gene is TRBJ2-3, with TRBD2 tentatively as D gene (5 bases match). What was sequenced was PBMCs. The bases read TGTGCCAGCAGCTCCAAGAGCGGTGGCTCAGATACGCAGTATTTT. It encodes CASSSKSGGSDTQYF.